This is a list of T cell receptor beta chains from one sample in a study of cytomegalovirus exposure and HLA in healthy donors. This table comes from immunoSEQ multiplex PCR, and its TCRdb copy is limited to in-frame clones, with some not included. The top ten clones hold under 4.5% of a sample with more than 95,000 clones, under 80% of them seen once. The specimen was PBMCs. These receptor sequences come from a man between 40 and 49 years old in good health and CMV-seropositive. Each CDR3 is given with its conserved first and last residue.

CDR3 length,V gene,CDR3 protein
15,TRBV6-1,CASSESGPPTEKLFF
17,TRBV5-1,CASSFDSGPQITDTQYF
12,TRBV7-9,CASSLAFGPQHF
15,TRBV27,CASRRTWTSGDTQYF
14,TRBV7-8,CASSLHGTASEAFF
16,TRBV4-1,CASSQESRGGDEKLFF
15,TRBV18,CASSHMDSYPYEQYF
14,TRBV5-6,CASNTGGLGTEAFF
15,TRBV5-4,CASSLVGGRQETQYF
15,TRBV1,CTSSQETWRSQPQHF
13,TRBV25-1,CASTQGYTGELFF
16,TRBV11-2,CASSLVGGSVSYGYTF
16,TRBV6-5,CASSYSGTGITYEQYF
16,TRBV12-5,CASFPSGRATYNEQFF
15,TRBV27,CASSPEPYLSYEQYF
16,TRBV4-2,CASSQVGQVGSYEQYF
13,TRBV10-2,CASSWRTITEAFF
16,TRBV6-4,CASSEFATSKSNEQFF
15,TRBV19,CASSIRGRGTGELFF
16,TRBV5-6,CASSLEGQGTYNEQFF
15,TRBV6-1,CASSEGDTYNYEQYF
15,TRBV7-9,CASSLTGGAGNTIYF
15,TRBV9,CASSVRPSSYNEQFF
13,TRBV29-1,CSVERLAGGEQYF
15,TRBV6-1,CASSEAGQGNSPLHF
20,TRBV18,CASSPLRGQGARSGANVLTF
17,TRBV19,CASSTGQDPARNQPQHF
14,TRBV2,CASSDRTAQETQYF
15,TRBV25-1,CASSEFEQGTDEQYF
17,TRBV9,CASSVGGDISGANVLTF
15,TRBV7-9,CSSSLATGPGDTIYF
15,TRBV11-2,CASSYWGGYTDTQYF
13,TRBV30,CAWSVLGGYGYTF
17,TRBV6-1,CASSANGGGSNTGELFF
19,TRBV6-1,CASSEGLGRKTSGANVLTF
18,TRBV5-6,CASSSGVGATGPNTEAFF
16,TRBV7-6,CASSSTAGYGGNTIYF